The 18 T cell receptor beta chains listed next were all sequenced from one sample in a study of T-cell memory formation after mild COVID-19 (dated by TCRdb to about 2021). The library was obtained by 5' RACE. Data came from an Illumina NovaSeq 6000. The raw public reads went through TCRdb reprocessing: fastp at Q25, MiXCR clone calling, in-frame beta chains kept. Rows matching on CDR3 protein sequence are summarized as one entry with the most common DNA and genes. This sample comprises roughly 130,000 distinct CDR3 sequences, approximately 15% of them detected only once. About 5.2% of the sample comes from the top ten. Material: PBMCs or a T cell subset sorted from them (not recorded which). The origin of the receptors is a young man who had mild COVID-19 (a few samples of this study predate the infection). The sample titles of this study are shuffled in the database, so cell type and time point are left out; the donor was told from shared clones.

This clonotype came up a few times. The chain has TRBV4-1 and TRBJ2-5; the D is unclear. V was trimmed by 1 base and J by 5 bases, leaving 11 bases between them. Germline CDR1 and CDR2: MGHRA and YSYEKL. The CDR3 covers 14 residues. The CDR3 DNA reads TGCGCCAGCAGCCAAGGGCAGTTGGAGGAGACCCAGTACTTC. Translated: CASSQGQLEETQYF.

The chain is built from TRBV6-2 or TRBV6-3 and TRBJ1-1, with unresolved D. This CDR3 contains 14 residues. Germline V gene sequence: CDR1 MNHEY, CDR2 SVGEGT. The V end was cut by 4 bases, the J end by 5 bases, with 14 bases between. This chain's CDR3 is CASSLLSGRTEAFF. In DNA form, the CDR3 reads TGTGCCAGCAGTTTGCTTTCGGGAAGAACTGAAGCTTTCTTT.

This clonotype showed up just a few times. The chain uses TRBV6-5 and TRBJ1-2; the match to TRBD1 covers 11 bases. CDR3 length: 16 amino acids. Germline loops: CDR1 MNHEY, CDR2 SVGAGI. Losses at the gene ends were 4 bases for V and 6 bases for J; bases not matched to a gene: 10. CDR3 loop: CASSSGQGAGGNGYTF. The DNA for the CDR3 is TGTGCCAGCAGTTCCGGACAGGGGGCAGGAGGTAATGGCTACACCTTC.

V and J are TRBV20-1 and TRBJ2-4; D is unclear. Germline values: CDR1 DFQATT, CDR2 SNEGSKA (reference sequence). The length of the CDR3 is 11 residues. V was clipped by 6 bases and J by 8 bases, with 11 bases between them. The CDR3: CSAAHRDIQYF. DNA for the CDR3: TGCAGTGCAGCCCACCGGGACATTCAGTACTTC.

The V call is TRBV7-9, the J call TRBJ2-7; TRBD2 is a possible D gene (6 bases). This CDR3 region has 11 residues. The germline V and J ends were trimmed by 6 bases and 4 bases, with 7 bases remaining between them. CDR1 and CDR2 from the germline V gene are SEHNR and FQNEAQ (reference sequence). CDR3 DNA sequence: TGTGCCAGCAGAGCGGGTTACGAGCAGTACTTC. Encoded protein: CASRAGYEQYF.

Points on this clonotype: The germline gene is not matched at one end of the junction; a read error may be the cause. The chain links TRBV28 to TRBJ2-3; 8 nucleotides line up with TRBD1. Germline CDR1 MDHEN, CDR2 SYDVKM. This CDR3 has 12 residues. The CDR3 loop reads CASSLGGGQGNF. The CDR3 bases are TGTGCCAGCAGTTTGGGGGGAGGACAGGGTAATTTT.

This clonotype was seen only a few times. V is TRBV4-2 and J is TRBJ2-3; D is unresolved. The CDR3 consists of 15 residues. Germline V CDR1 and CDR2: LGHNA, YNFKEQ. Trimming stripped 0 bases from V and 4 bases from J, with 11 bases between. CDR3 loop: CASSQDPPIPDTQYF. The CDR3 bases are TGTGCCAGCAGCCAAGACCCACCCATTCCAGATACGCAGTATTTT.

This clonotype has only a few counts. V gene TRBV20-1 combines with J gene TRBJ1-6, with D hard to call. Looked up from germline, CDR1 is DFQATT and CDR2 is SNEGSKA (reference sequence). CDR3 length: 14 residues. Trimming pared 6 bases from V and 4 bases from J, leaving 13 bases between. CDR3 nucleotides: TGCAGTGCCAGCGGAGGACCATATAATTCACCCCTCCACTTT. Residues: CSASGGPYNSPLHF.

This clonotype was observed at least ten times. The J gene is TRBJ2-1, the V gene TRBV12-3 or TRBV12-4; no clear D gene. Trimming shortened V by 6 bases and J by 5 bases, and 2 bases separated the two germline ends. This CDR3 spans 10 amino acids. As DNA, the CDR3 is TGTGCCAGCAGCAACAATGAGCAGTTCTTC. It yields the protein CASSNNEQFF.

The chain uses TRBV6-1 and TRBJ1-1; D possibly corresponds to TRBD1 (6 bases). V lost 6 bases and J lost 3, with 17 bases in between. The CDR3 covers 15 residues. Germline values: CDR1 MNHNS, CDR2 SASEGT. The CDR3 spells CASSAMGGGYTEAFF. CDR3 bases: TGTGCCAGCAGCGCAATGGGAGGGGGGTACACTGAAGCTTTCTTT.

This clonotype was seen at least ten times. The chain links TRBV12-3 or TRBV12-4 to TRBJ2-3, with D unresolved. The CDR3 contains 15 residues. Trimming took 1 base from V and 0 from J, leaving 8 bases between them. The CDR3 loop reads CASSLEVLSTDTQYF. In DNA form, the CDR3 reads TGTGCCAGCAGTTTAGAGGTTCTGAGCACAGATACGCAGTATTTT.

This clonotype was observed at least ten times. The chain is built from TRBV7-2 and TRBJ1-4, with D uncertain. V was clipped by 5 bases and J by 3 bases, with 13 bases between them. Germline CDR1 is SGHTA and CDR2 is FQGNSA. The CDR3 totals 15 residues. The CDR3, as DNA: TGTGCCAGCAGCCGATCGGGTGGATCTAATGAAAAACTGTTTTTT. Residues: CASSRSGGSNEKLFF.

The chain is built from TRBV5-1 and TRBJ2-3; no firm D call. CDR3 length: 14 residues. Germline V CDR1 and CDR2: SGHRS, YFSETQ. V was clipped by 4 bases and J by 4 bases, with 13 bases between them. CDR3 sequence (DNA): TGCGCCAGCAGCGCTACCCCTGGGGCAGATACGCAGTATTTT. As protein: CASSATPGADTQYF.

Comments on this clonotype: The germline gene is not matched at one end of the junction; a read error may be the cause. The CDR3 region has the DNA TGCGCCAGCAGTCAAGCGAAAATTCAAGAGACCCAGTACTTC. Amino acids: CASSQAKIQETQYF. V gene TRBV4-1 combines with J gene TRBJ2-5; no firm D call. This CDR3 spans 14 amino acids. Germline V gives CDR1 MGHRA, CDR2 YSYEKL.

This clonotype occurred many times. This chain joins TRBV7-2 and TRBJ1-1, with 7 bases identical to TRBD1. The V segment lost 6 bases and the J segment 3 bases; nucleotides outside the gene matches: 7. CDR1 and CDR2 (germline): SGHTA, FQGNSA. CDR3 length: 14 residues. CDR3: CASRVPGQYTEAFF. Written as DNA, the CDR3 is TGTGCCAGCAGGGTTCCGGGACAGTACACTGAAGCTTTCTTT.

The chain employs TRBV6-5 and TRBJ1-2; D perhaps matches TRBD1 (6 bases). From germline, CDR1 is MNHEY and CDR2 SVGAGI. The CDR3 is 14 amino acids. Trimming left V 2 bases short and J 4 bases short, with 11 bases between. The CDR3 DNA reads as TGTGCCAGCAGTTACATGGGGGGCTCCTATGGCTACACCTTC. Its translation is CASSYMGGSYGYTF.

The chain carries TRBV4-3 and TRBJ1-1; D gene unclear. CDR1 and CDR2 from the germline V gene are LGHNA and YSLEER. The CDR3 runs to 13 residues. Trimming pared 1 base from V and 4 bases from J, leaving 7 bases between. CDR3 bases: TGCGCCAGCAGCCAAGGAAAATTCACTGAAGCTTTCTTT. Amino acids: CASSQGKFTEAFF.

This clonotype was seen many times. V and J are TRBV20-1 and TRBJ2-7, with 7 bases aligning to TRBD2. The CDR3 runs to 11 residues. Germline CDR1 DFQATT, CDR2 SNEGSKA (reference sequence). The chain's CDR3 is CRGGRDDEQYV. Here the CDR3 DNA reads TGCAGGGGGGGGAGGGACGACGAGCAGTACGTC.